The entry that follows covers one TCR beta chain sequence. V lost 0 bases and J lost 8, with 13 bases in between. This CDR3 has 14 amino acids. Per the germline V gene, CDR1 is LNHNV and CDR2 is YYDKDF (reference sequence). The entry originates in a study of blood T cell repertoires in COVID-19. Whole-study context: Spain, Italy and the United States supplied samples that represented acute and convalescent COVID-19. Sample material is recorded as cDNA or gDNA derived from T cells, B-cell-depleted T cells, or PBMCs.

Under the authors' procedure: Reference gene primer amplification in the assay estimated nucleated cell counts. Using immunoSEQ multiplex PCR, the repertoire was profiled, and TCRdb retains in-frame clones only, with some absent. The DNA was the basis for D and trimming; V, J and clone size are from that table. Here the sample spans about 40,000 clones, 88% being singletons. The TCR comes from a woman in her seventies with acute or convalescent COVID-19. Material for sequencing was peripheral blood. The chain is built from TRBV15 and TRBJ1-1; a weak D match, TRBD1 (5 bases). In DNA form, the CDR3 reads TGTGCCACCAGCAGAGAGAGGACAACCGAGGAAGCTTTCTTT. It is translated as CATSRERTTEEAFF.